The 30 T cell receptor beta chains below all came from one sample that was sequenced in a study of OX40 agonist ivuxolimab in advanced cancers. Library preparation was by the immunoSEQ multiplex PCR assay. In TCRdb, the immuneACCESS table is reduced to in-frame sequences with V and J assigned. These tables do not hold every clone; where another copy was compared, an unresolved V gene accounts for under half, and the others remain unexplained. The table for this sample lists 50,000 to 65,000 clones; over 70% of them were counted only once. 3.5% of the sample rests with the top ten. The starting material was CD4+ or CD8+ T cells sorted from blood, obtained in a trial of the OX40 agonist ivuxolimab. The receptors stem from an adult with an advanced solid tumor such as melanoma, head and neck, liver or kidney cancer.

The chain has TRBV5-1 and TRBJ1-3, with D uncertain. This CDR3 spans 16 amino acids. V lost 2 bases and J lost 0, with 12 bases in between. CDR1 is SGHRS and CDR2 is YFSETQ in the germline V gene. The CDR3 DNA reads TGCGCCAGCAGCTTAGGAGGGAGAAGCTCTGGAAACACCATATATTTT. This translates into CASSLGGRSSGNTIYF.

This rearrangement joins TRBV15 to TRBJ1-1, with D maybe TRBD1 (5 bases). From germline, CDR1 is LNHNV and CDR2 YYDKDF (reference sequence). Trimming left V 1 base short and J 0 bases short, with 12 bases between. There are 16 residues in the CDR3. CDR3 region: CATSRVGVGMNTEAFF. In nucleotides, the CDR3 is TGTGCCACCAGCAGAGTGGGGGTAGGGATGAACACTGAAGCTTTCTTT.

This chain links TRBV11-2 with TRBJ2-7; 8 bases fit TRBD1. Per germline, CDR1 SGHAT and CDR2 FQNNGV. The V and J ends lost 5 bases and 5 bases, in that order; junction bases with no gene match: 8. The CDR3 loop spans 14 amino acids. The CDR3 region has the DNA TGTGCCAGCAGCCTTCGCCAGGGGGCCAACGAGCAGTACTTC. The encoded protein is CASSLRQGANEQYF.

The chain uses TRBV29-1 and TRBJ2-5, with D unresolved. Germline CDR1 SQVTM, CDR2 ANQGSEA. V was clipped by 0 bases and J by 4 bases, with 15 bases between them. CDR3 length equals 15 residues. The CDR3 spells CSVEDPWAGIETQYF. As DNA, the CDR3 is TGCAGCGTTGAAGATCCATGGGCAGGAATAGAGACCCAGTACTTC.

This clone has only one observation. The rearrangement joins TRBV15 to TRBJ2-4; D is unresolved. The germline CDR1 and CDR2 sequences are LNHNV and YYDKDF (reference sequence). With 6 bases removed from V and 0 bases from J, the gap between germline ends came to 12 bases. This CDR3 region has 15 residues. CDR3 amino acids: CATSMKRIAKNIQYF. CDR3 bases: TGTGCCACCAGTATGAAACGGATAGCCAAAAACATTCAGTACTTC.

This clone appeared a few times. J is TRBJ2-7 and V is TRBV20-1, with D maybe TRBD2 (6 bases). V was clipped by 3 bases and J by 7 bases, with 10 bases between them. CDR3 length: 11 amino acids. The germline V gene has CDR1 DFQATT and CDR2 SNEGSKA (reference sequence). The CDR3 is CSASRGGEQYF. The CDR3 nucleotides are TGCAGTGCTAGTAGAGGAGGGGAGCAGTACTTC.

This sequence joins TRBV10-2 and TRBJ2-5, with D unclear. Trimming removed 5 bases at V and 0 bases at J, with 7 bases between. The CDR3 has 13 residues. Germline V gene lookup returns CDR1 WSHSY and CDR2 SAAADI. The CDR3 sequence: CASSRHNQETQYF. CDR3 DNA sequence: TGCGCCAGCAGTCGACATAACCAAGAGACCCAGTACTTC.

CDR3 coding DNA: TGTGCCACCAGCAGAGGTGGAGGGGGCTGGGGTAATGAAAAACTGTTTTTT. Its protein product is CATSRGGGGWGNEKLFF. The V gene is TRBV15, the J gene TRBJ1-4, with 7 bases fitting TRBD1. The CDR3 covers 17 residues. The V and J ends lost 1 base and 4 bases, in that order; junction bases with no gene match: 9. Germline V gene sequence: CDR1 LNHNV, CDR2 YYDKDF (reference sequence). Drawing the rest from reference TRBV15 and TRBJ1-4, the complete variable domain is DAMVIQNPRYQVTQFGKPVTLSCSQTLNHNVMYWYQQKSSQAPKLLFHYYDKDFNNEADTPDNFQSRRPNTSFCFLDIRSPGLGDTAMYLCATSRGGGGWGNEKLFFGSGTQLSVL.

The chain combines TRBV5-6 with TRBJ2-5; D remains ambiguous. The CDR3 extends over 11 amino acids. Trimming cost V 2 bases and J 4 bases, with 3 bases left between them. From germline, CDR1 is SGHDT and CDR2 YYEEEE. In DNA, the CDR3 is TGTGCCAGCAGCTTTAGAGAGACCCAGTACTTC. Residues: CASSFRETQYF.

The chain uses TRBV28 and TRBJ2-7; no firm D call. Germline V gene lookup returns CDR1 MDHEN and CDR2 SYDVKM. V shed 2 bases and J shed 4 bases, with 6 bases lying between them. The CDR3 runs 12 residues. The CDR3 spells CASSLMWYEQYF. In nucleotides, the CDR3 is TGTGCCAGCAGTTTAATGTGGTACGAGCAGTACTTC. Full variable domain (missing parts from reference TRBV28 and TRBJ2-7): DVKVTQSSRYLVKRTGEKVFLECVQDMDHENMFWYRQDPGLGLRLIYFSYDVKMKEKGDIPEGYSVSREKKERFSLILESASTNQTSMYLCASSLMWYEQYFGPGTRLTVT.

The rearrangement uses TRBV18 and TRBJ1-4; D is undetermined. This CDR3 contains 14 residues. The germline gives CDR1 KGHSH, CDR2 LQKENI. Trimming took 2 bases from V and 7 from J, leaving 11 bases between them. The CDR3 here is CASSPSNRGEKLFF. The CDR3 DNA is TGTGCCAGCTCACCATCAAATAGAGGTGAAAAACTGTTTTTT.

The V call is TRBV28, the J call TRBJ2-1; 10 bases fit TRBD2. V was pared by 6 bases and J by 5 bases, with 7 bases of the junction left unmatched. CDR3 length: 15 amino acids. CDR1 and CDR2 (germline): MDHEN, SYDVKM. CDR3 loop: CASRSLAGVDNEQFF. The CDR3, as DNA: TGTGCCAGCAGGTCGCTAGCGGGGGTTGACAATGAGCAGTTCTTC.

This clone was counted once. The chain links TRBV6-5 to TRBJ2-5; D gene ambiguous. V lost 0 bases and J lost 3, with 11 bases in between. The CDR3 is 15 residues long. CDR1 and CDR2 (germline): MNHEY, SVGAGI. This CDR3 is CASSYSFMSEETQYF. CDR3 bases: TGTGCCAGCAGTTACTCGTTCATGTCAGAAGAGACCCAGTACTTC.

J is TRBJ1-2 and V is TRBV10-2, with 9 bases fitting TRBD1. CDR3 length equals 15 residues. The V gene's germline CDR1 is WSHSY and CDR2 SAAADI. Trimming cost V 3 bases and J 4 bases; bases outside gene matches: 6. As DNA, the CDR3 is TGCGCCAGCAGTGATCCCGGGACAGGGTTCTATGGCTACACCTTC. The encoded protein is CASSDPGTGFYGYTF.

This rearrangement joins TRBV7-9 to TRBJ2-7, with D uncertain. Looked up from germline, CDR1 is SEHNR and CDR2 is FQNEAQ (reference sequence). V was clipped by 2 bases and J by 3 bases, with 5 bases between them. CDR3 size: 12 residues. The CDR3 is CASSLRNYEQYF. The CDR3, as DNA: TGTGCCAGCAGCTTACGAAACTACGAGCAGTACTTC.

V and J are TRBV29-1 and TRBJ2-3, with TRBD2 identical over 9 bases. Germline CDR1 and CDR2: SQVTM and ANQGSEA. The CDR3 sequence is 14 residues long. Trimming removed 7 bases from V and 5 bases from J; junction bases left unmatched: 10. The CDR3 DNA is TGCAGCGCCGCACGACTAGCGGATCTAGATACGCAGTATTTT. Protein: CSAARLADLDTQYF.

This sequence joins TRBV19 and TRBJ2-5; 8 nucleotides line up with TRBD1. The J call may be in error: the DNA end matches TRBJ2-7 better. This CDR3 comprises 16 residues. CDR1 and CDR2 (germline): LNHDA, SQIVND (reference sequence). This CDR3 reads CASSILTPDRAHEQYF. The CDR3 nucleotides are TGTGCCAGTAGTATACTCACCCCGGACAGGGCCCACGAGCAGTACTTC.

This chain joins TRBV2 and TRBJ2-2; D is ambiguous. V lost 4 bases and J lost 6, with 6 bases in between. There are 12 residues in the CDR3. Germline-derived CDR1 and CDR2 are SNHLY and FYNNEI. CDR3 protein: CASSAFPGELFF. Written as DNA, the CDR3 is TGTGCCAGCAGTGCTTTTCCCGGGGAGCTGTTTTTT.

V is TRBV19 and J is TRBJ1-1; D is uncertain. The germline gives CDR1 LNHDA, CDR2 SQIVND (reference sequence). The CDR3 loop spans 16 amino acids. Trimming took off 6 bases at V and 4 bases at J, with 21 bases between the two ends. CDR3 loop: CASRGNRGPWGTEAFF. The CDR3 DNA is TGTGCCAGTAGGGGCAACCGAGGGCCATGGGGCACTGAAGCTTTCTTT.

The chain uses TRBV30 and TRBJ1-1; 9 bases fit TRBD1. Unmatched junction bases numbered 3, after V lost 5 bases and J lost 2 bases. The CDR3 extends over 13 amino acids. Germline CDR1 is GTSNPN and CDR2 is SVGIG (reference sequence). The CDR3 here is CAWQDRGNTEAFF. The DNA for the CDR3 is TGTGCCTGGCAGGACAGGGGAAACACTGAAGCTTTCTTT.

V is TRBV5-1 and J is TRBJ1-5, with D unresolved. Trimming shortened V by 0 bases and J by 3 bases, and 7 bases separated the two germline ends. The CDR3 is made up of 14 amino acids. Germline V CDR1 and CDR2: SGHRS, YFSETQ. CDR3 DNA: TGCGCCAGCAGCTTGGAGGCAAACAATCAGCCCCAGCATTTT. Translating gives CASSLEANNQPQHF. The whole variable domain, filled in from reference TRBV5-1 and TRBJ1-5, reads KAGVTQTPRYLIKTRGQQVTLSCSPISGHRSVSWYQQTPGQGLQFLFEYFSETQRNKGNFPGRFSGRQFSNSRSEMNVSTLELGDSALYLCASSLEANNQPQHFGDGTRLSIL.

This chain links TRBV29-1 with TRBJ2-1; the D gene is possibly TRBD2 (6 bases). CDR3 length: 15 residues. Trimming removed 5 bases at V and 4 bases at J, with 18 bases between. Germline CDR1 SQVTM, CDR2 ANQGSEA. The CDR3 sequence is CSVPPGRGMYNEQFF. The CDR3, as DNA: TGCAGCGTTCCCCCCGGACGGGGGATGTACAATGAGCAGTTCTTC.

This rearrangement joins TRBV5-1 to TRBJ1-6; 7 nucleotides match TRBD1. Germline lookup yields CDR1 SGHRS and CDR2 YFSETQ. Trimming at V came to 0 bases and at J to 9 bases, leaving 3 bases not matched to a gene. This CDR3 has 14 amino acids. CDR3 protein: CASSLGQGFSPLHF. The CDR3 nucleotides are TGCGCCAGCAGCTTGGGACAGGGTTTTTCACCCCTCCACTTT.

The CDR3 region is CASVTVMNTEAFF. The CDR3 DNA is TGTGCCAGCGTAACAGTCATGAACACTGAAGCTTTCTTT. The V gene is TRBV2, the J gene TRBJ1-1, with D unresolved. Germline V lookup: CDR1 SNHLY, CDR2 FYNNEI. The CDR3 has 13 amino acids. V was cut by 8 bases and J by 0 bases, with 10 bases left in between. The full variable domain, with the rest looked up from reference TRBV2 and TRBJ1-1, is EPEVTQTPSHQVTQMGQEVILRCVPISNHLYFYWYRQILGQKVEFLVSFYNNEISEKSEIFDDQFSVERPDGSNFTLKIRSTKLEDSAMYFCASVTVMNTEAFFGQGTRLTVV.

V is TRBV6-5 and J is TRBJ2-2; D remains ambiguous. The germline gives CDR1 MNHEY, CDR2 SVGAGI. Trimming took off 7 bases at V and 3 bases at J, with 12 bases between the two ends. The CDR3 runs to 14 residues. The CDR3 spells CASNPGLYTGELFF. DNA for the CDR3: TGTGCCAGCAATCCCGGGCTTTACACCGGGGAGCTGTTTTTT.

The genes are TRBV7-9 and TRBJ1-1; no definite D call. Germline CDR1 is SEHNR and CDR2 is FQNEAQ (reference sequence). The CDR3 length is 13 residues. V shed 3 bases and J shed 1 base, with 6 bases lying between them. The CDR3 sequence is CASSFSWNTEAFF. The CDR3 DNA reads as TGTGCCAGCAGCTTCAGTTGGAACACTGAAGCTTTCTTT. Based on the CDR3 plus reference TRBV7-9 and TRBJ1-1, the full variable domain is DTGVSQNPRHKITKRGQNVTFRCDPISEHNRLYWYRQTLGQGPEFLTYFQNEAQLEKSRLLSDRFSAERPKGSFSTLEIQRTEQGDSAMYLCASSFSWNTEAFFGQGTRLTVV.

This chain uses TRBV10-3 with TRBJ2-1; perhaps TRBD2 as D (6 bases). Germline values: CDR1 ENHRY, CDR2 SYGVKD. Trimming removed 3 bases at V and 6 bases at J, with 12 bases between. This CDR3 contains 14 residues. This CDR3 reads CAISDPREPNEQFF. As DNA, the CDR3 is TGTGCCATCAGTGATCCCCGGGAGCCCAATGAGCAGTTCTTC.

The chain uses TRBV10-3 and TRBJ1-1; 9 nucleotides line up with TRBD1. CDR1 and CDR2 from the germline V gene are ENHRY and SYGVKD. V gave up 6 bases and J gave up 1 base; unmatched junction bases: 6. The CDR3 is 15 residues long. Here the CDR3 reads CAIRGQGGRNTEAFF. Written as DNA, the CDR3 is TGTGCCATCAGGGGACAGGGCGGCAGGAACACTGAAGCTTTCTTT.

The rearrangement uses TRBV19 and TRBJ2-2; tentatively, D is TRBD2 (5 bases). Germline V lookup: CDR1 LNHDA, CDR2 SQIVND (reference sequence). V lost 3 bases, J lost 4 bases, and 12 bases lay in between. The CDR3 runs to 15 residues. DNA for the CDR3: TGTGCCAGTAGTATGGACTTCTTCTTCACCGGGGAGCTGTTTTTT. It specifies CASSMDFFFTGELFF.

This sequence joins TRBV7-2 and TRBJ2-1; 10 nucleotides align to TRBD2. Germline V lookup: CDR1 SGHTA, CDR2 FQGNSA. This CDR3 has 15 amino acids. The V segment lost 5 bases and the J segment 4 bases; nucleotides outside the gene matches: 5. The CDR3 sequence is CASSPSGSAYNEQFF. The CDR3 DNA follows: TGTGCCAGCAGCCCTAGCGGGAGTGCTTACAATGAGCAGTTCTTC.